A single T cell receptor (beta chain) is shown here with its context. Its antigen is undetermined. Libraries were prepared by immunoSEQ multiplex PCR; TCRdb keeps only in-frame clonotypes and omits some of them. Altogether approximately 31,000 clones are present, around 84% being singletons, with the ten largest covering about 0.82%. These data are taken from a study of PD-1 blockade in classical Hodgkin lymphoma. Study findings and constraints: Only CD4+ TCR diversity, not CD8+, had risen significantly by C4D1. Those achieving complete response showed baseline diversity like newly diagnosed patients.

V lost 5 bases and J 0 bases, leaving 8 bases between the germline ends. The CDR3 is made up of 13 amino acids. Germline V CDR1 and CDR2: SGHRS, YFSETQ. Time point specified: cycle 4 day 1 (C4D1), after more than five weeks of nivolumab. Brentuximab vedotin exposure varied among the patients, all of whom had relapsed after autologous stem cell transplantation. Magnetic negative selection of thawed PBMCs was the method by which CD4+ T cells were purified. The study recorded best responses of complete response, partial response or progressive disease. This clonotype was obtained from a human donor with classical Hodgkin lymphoma. This specimen consisted of CD4+ T cells from blood, obtained before the fourth cycle of nivolumab. This sequence joins TRBV5-1 and TRBJ2-5; D not certain. DNA of the CDR3: TGCGCCAGCAGACCCCGTGACCAAGAGACCCAGTACTTC. It is translated as CASRPRDQETQYF.